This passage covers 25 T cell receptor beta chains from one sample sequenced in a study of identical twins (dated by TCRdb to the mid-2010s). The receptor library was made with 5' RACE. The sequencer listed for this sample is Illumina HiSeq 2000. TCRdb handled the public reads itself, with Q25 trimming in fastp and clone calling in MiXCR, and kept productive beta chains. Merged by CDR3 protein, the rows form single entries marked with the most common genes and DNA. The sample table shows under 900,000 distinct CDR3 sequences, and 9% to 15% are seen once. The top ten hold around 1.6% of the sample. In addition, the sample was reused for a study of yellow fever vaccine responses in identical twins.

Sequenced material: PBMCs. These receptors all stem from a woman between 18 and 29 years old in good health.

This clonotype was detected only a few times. Here the CDR3 DNA reads TGTGCCAGCAACCCGGGTCCGCTTTTTCCGCAGTTCAAGTATTTT. Residues: CASNPGPLFPQFKYF. This chain links TRBV12-3 or TRBV12-4 with TRBJ2-3; D gene unclear. Trimming stripped 7 bases from V and 13 bases from J, with 27 bases between. CDR3 length: 15 amino acids.

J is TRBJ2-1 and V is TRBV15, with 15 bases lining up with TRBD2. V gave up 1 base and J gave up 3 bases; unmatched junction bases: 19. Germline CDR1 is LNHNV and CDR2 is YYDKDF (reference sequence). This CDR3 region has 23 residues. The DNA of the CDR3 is TGTGCCACCAGCAGAGGTGGGGGACAGGGGGCAGGACTAGCGGGAGGGCGCTACAATGAGCAGTTCTTC. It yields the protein CATSRGGGQGAGLAGGRYNEQFF.

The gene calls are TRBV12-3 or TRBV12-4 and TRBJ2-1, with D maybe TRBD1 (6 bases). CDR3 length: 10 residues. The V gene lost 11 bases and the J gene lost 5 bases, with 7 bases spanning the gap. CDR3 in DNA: TGTGCCGAGGGGGACAATGAGCAGTTCTTC. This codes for CAEGDNEQFF.

As DNA, the CDR3 is TGTGCCACCGAGAAAACTGGGTCTAGTTCCGACGAGCAGTACTTC. It yields the protein CATEKTGSSSDEQYF. V and J are TRBV3-1 and TRBJ2-7; no clear D gene. Germline V gene data show CDR1 as LGHDT and CDR2 as YNNKEL (reference sequence). The V and J ends lost 10 bases and 5 bases respectively, with 24 bases between them. There are 15 residues in the CDR3.

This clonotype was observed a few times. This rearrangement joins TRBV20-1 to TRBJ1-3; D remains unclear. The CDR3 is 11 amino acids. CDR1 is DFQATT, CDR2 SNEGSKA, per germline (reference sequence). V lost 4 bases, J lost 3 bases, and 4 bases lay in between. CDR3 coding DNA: TGCAGTGCTAAAATTGGAAACACCATATATTTT. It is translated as CSAKIGNTIYF.

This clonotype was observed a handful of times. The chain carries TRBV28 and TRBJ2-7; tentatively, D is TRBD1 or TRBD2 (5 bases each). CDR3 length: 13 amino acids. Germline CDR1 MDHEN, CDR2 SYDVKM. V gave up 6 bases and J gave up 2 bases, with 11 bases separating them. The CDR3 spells CASRRGGPYEQYF. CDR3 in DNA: TGTGCCAGCAGGAGGGGCGGCCCCTACGAGCAGTACTTC.

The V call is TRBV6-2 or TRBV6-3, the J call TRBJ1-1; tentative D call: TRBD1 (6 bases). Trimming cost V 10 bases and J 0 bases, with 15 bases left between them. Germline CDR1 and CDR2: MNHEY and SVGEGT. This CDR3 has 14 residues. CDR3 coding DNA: TGTGCCATAGGAGGACAGCTGGTGAACACTGAAGCTTTCTTT. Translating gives CAIGGQLVNTEAFF.

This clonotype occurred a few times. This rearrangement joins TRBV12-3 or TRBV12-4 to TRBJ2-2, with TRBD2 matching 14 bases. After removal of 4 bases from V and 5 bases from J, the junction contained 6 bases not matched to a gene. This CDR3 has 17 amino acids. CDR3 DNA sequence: TGTGCCAGCAGTTCAGGGACTAGCGGGAGAGGTACCGGGGAGCTGTTTTTT. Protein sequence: CASSSGTSGRGTGELFF.

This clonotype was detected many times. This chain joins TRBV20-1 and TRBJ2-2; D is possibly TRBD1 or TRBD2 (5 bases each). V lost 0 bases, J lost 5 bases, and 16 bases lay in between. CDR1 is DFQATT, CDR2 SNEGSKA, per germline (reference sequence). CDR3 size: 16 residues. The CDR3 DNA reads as TGCAGTGCTAGAGATGTAGGCCGAGAGGGGACCGGGGAGCTGTTTTTT. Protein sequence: CSARDVGREGTGELFF.

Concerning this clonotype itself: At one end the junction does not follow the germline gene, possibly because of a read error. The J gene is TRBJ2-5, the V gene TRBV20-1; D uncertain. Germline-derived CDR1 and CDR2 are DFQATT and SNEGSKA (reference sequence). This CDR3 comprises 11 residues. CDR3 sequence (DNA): TGCAGTGTCGACCCGAGGAGTGGCGTAGGCTTC. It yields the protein CSVDPRSGVGF.

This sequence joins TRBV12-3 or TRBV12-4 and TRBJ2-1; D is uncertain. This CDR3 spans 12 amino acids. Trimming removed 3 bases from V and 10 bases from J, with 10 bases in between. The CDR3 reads CASSFGFWEQFF. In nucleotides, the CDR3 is TGTGCCAGCAGTTTCGGGTTCTGGGAGCAGTTCTTC.

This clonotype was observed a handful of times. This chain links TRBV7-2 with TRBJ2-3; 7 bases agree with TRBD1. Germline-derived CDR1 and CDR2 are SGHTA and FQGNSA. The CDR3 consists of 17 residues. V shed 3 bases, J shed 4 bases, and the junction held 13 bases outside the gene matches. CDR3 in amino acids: CASSLARGPSGADTQYF. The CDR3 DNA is TGTGCCAGCAGCTTGGCGAGGGGGCCGTCCGGGGCAGATACGCAGTATTTT. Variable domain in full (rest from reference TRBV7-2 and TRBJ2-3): GAGVSQSPSNKVTEKGKDVELRCDPISGHTALYWYRQSLGQGLEFLIYFQGNSAPDKSGLPSDRFSAERTGGSVSTLTIQRTQQEDSAVYLCASSLARGPSGADTQYFGPGTRLTVL.

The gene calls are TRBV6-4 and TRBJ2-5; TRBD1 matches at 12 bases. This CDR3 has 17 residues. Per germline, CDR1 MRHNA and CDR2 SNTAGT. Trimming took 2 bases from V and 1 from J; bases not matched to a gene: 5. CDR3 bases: TGTGCCAGCAGTGACAAAGGGACAGGGGGCCTCCAAGAGACCCAGTACTTC. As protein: CASSDKGTGGLQETQYF.

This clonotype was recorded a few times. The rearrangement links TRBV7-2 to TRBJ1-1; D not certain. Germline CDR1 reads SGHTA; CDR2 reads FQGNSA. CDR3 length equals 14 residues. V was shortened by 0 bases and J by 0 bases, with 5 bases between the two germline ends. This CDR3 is CASSLARMNTEAFF. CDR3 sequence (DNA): TGTGCCAGCAGCTTAGCCCGAATGAACACTGAAGCTTTCTTT. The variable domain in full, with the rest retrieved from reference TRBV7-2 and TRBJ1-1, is GAGVSQSPSNKVTEKGKDVELRCDPISGHTALYWYRQSLGQGLEFLIYFQGNSAPDKSGLPSDRFSAERTGGSVSTLTIQRTQQEDSAVYLCASSLARMNTEAFFGQGTRLTVV.

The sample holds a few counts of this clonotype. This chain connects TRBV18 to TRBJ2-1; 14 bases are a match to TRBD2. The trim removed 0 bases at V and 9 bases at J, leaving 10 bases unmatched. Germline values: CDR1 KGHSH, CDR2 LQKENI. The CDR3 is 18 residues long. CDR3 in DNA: TGTGCCAGCTCACCACCGTTTCCCGGGACTAGCGGGAGAGGTGAGCAGTTCTTC. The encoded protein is CASSPPFPGTSGRGEQFF.

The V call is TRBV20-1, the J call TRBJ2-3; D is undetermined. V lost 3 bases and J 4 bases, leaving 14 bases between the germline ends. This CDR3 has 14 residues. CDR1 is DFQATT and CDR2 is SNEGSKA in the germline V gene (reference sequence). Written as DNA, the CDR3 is TGCAGTGCTAGCGTTAGGTCCGTCCCAGATACGCAGTATTTT. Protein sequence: CSASVRSVPDTQYF.

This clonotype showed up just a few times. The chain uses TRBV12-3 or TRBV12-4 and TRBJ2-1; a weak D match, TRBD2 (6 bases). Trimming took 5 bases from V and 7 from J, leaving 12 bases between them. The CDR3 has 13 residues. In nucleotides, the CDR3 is TGTGCCAGCAGTGTCAGTCTAGCGAATGAGCAGTTCTTC. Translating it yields CASSVSLANEQFF.

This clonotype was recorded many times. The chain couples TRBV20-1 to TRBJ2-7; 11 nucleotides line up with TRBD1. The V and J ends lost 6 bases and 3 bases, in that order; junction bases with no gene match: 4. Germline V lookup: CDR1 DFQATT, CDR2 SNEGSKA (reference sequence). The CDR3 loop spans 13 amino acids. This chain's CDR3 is CSAGDRGYYEQYV. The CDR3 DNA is TGCAGTGCCGGGGACAGGGGGTACTACGAGCAGTACGTC.

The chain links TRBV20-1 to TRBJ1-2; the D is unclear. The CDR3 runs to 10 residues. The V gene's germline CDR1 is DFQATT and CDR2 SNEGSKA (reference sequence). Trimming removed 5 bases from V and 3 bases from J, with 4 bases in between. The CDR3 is CSAGDYGYTF. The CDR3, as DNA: TGCAGTGCTGGTGACTATGGCTACACCTTC.

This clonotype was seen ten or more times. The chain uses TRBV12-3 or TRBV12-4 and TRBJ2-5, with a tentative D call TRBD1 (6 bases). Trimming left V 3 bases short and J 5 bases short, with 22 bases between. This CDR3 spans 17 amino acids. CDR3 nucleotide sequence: TGTGCCAGCAGTTTGAGGTTAGGGGGATTCGGTTTCGAGACCCAGTACTTC. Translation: CASSLRLGGFGFETQYF.

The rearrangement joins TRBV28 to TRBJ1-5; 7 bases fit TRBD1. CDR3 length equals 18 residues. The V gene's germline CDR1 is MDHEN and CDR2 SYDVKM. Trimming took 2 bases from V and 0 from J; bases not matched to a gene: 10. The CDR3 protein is CASSLRTGVLYSNQPQHF. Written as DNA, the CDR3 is TGTGCCAGCAGTTTAAGAACAGGGGTCCTTTATAGCAATCAGCCCCAGCATTTT.

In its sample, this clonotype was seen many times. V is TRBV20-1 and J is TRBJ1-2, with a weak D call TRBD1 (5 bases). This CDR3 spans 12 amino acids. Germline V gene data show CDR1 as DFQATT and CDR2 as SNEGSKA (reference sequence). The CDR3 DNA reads TGCACCCCTGCGGGGCGAGACTATGGCTACACCTTC. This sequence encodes CTPAGRDYGYTF.

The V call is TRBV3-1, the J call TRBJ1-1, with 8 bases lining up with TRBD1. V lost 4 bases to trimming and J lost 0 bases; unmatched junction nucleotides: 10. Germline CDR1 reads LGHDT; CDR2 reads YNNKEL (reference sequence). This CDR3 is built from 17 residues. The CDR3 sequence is CASSPSGTGILNTEAFF. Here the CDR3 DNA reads TGTGCCAGCAGCCCATCCGGGACAGGAATATTGAACACTGAAGCTTTCTTT. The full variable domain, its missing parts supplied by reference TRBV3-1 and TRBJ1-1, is DTAVSQTPKYLVTQMGNDKSIKCEQNLGHDTMYWYKQDSKKFLKIMFSYNNKELIINETVPNRFSPKSPDKAHLNLHINSLELGDSAVYFCASSPSGTGILNTEAFFGQGTRLTVV.

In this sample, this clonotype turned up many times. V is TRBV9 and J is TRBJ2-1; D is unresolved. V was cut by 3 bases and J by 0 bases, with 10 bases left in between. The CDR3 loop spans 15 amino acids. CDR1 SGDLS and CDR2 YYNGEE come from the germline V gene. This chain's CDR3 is CASSALLSSYNEQFF. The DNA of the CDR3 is TGTGCCAGCAGCGCTTTGTTGAGCTCCTACAATGAGCAGTTCTTC.

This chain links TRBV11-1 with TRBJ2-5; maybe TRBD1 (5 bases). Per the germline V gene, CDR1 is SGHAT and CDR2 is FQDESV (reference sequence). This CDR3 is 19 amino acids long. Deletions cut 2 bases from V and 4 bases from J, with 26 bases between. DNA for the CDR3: TGTGCCAGCAGCTTATTGGCAGGAAAAGGGGTGTCGCAAGGAGAGACCCAGTACTTC. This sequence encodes CASSLLAGKGVSQGETQYF.